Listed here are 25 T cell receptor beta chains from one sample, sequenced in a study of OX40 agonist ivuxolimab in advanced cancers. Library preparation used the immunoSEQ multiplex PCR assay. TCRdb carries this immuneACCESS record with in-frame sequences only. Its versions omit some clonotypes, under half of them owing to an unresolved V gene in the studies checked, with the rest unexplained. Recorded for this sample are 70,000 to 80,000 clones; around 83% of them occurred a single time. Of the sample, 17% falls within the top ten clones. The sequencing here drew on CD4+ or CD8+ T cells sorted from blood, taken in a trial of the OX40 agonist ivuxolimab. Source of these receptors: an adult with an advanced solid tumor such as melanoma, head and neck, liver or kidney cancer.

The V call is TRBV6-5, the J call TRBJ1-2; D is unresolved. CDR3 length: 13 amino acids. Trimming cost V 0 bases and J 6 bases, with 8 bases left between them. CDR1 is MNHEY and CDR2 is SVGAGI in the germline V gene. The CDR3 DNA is TGTGCCAGCAGTTACTCTCCCGGGGATGGCTACACCTTC. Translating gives CASSYSPGDGYTF.

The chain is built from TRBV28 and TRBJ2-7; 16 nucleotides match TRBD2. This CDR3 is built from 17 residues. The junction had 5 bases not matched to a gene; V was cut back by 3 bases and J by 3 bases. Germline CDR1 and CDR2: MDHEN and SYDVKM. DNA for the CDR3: TGTGCCAGCAGTTTGGGACTAGCGGGAGGGCTTATCTACGAGCAGTACTTC. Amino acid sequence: CASSLGLAGGLIYEQYF.

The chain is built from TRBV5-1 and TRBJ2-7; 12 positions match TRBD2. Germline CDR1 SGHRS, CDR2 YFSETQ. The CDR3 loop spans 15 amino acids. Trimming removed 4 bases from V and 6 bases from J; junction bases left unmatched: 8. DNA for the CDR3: TGCGCCAGCAGCGCCTTACTAGCGGGGGGATCCGAGCAGTACTTC. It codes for CASSALLAGGSEQYF.

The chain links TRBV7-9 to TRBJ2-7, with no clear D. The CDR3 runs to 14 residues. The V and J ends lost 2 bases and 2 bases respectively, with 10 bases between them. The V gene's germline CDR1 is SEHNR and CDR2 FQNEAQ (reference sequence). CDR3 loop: CASSLQAATYEQYF. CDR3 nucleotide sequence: TGTGCCAGCAGCTTACAGGCGGCTACCTACGAGCAGTACTTC.

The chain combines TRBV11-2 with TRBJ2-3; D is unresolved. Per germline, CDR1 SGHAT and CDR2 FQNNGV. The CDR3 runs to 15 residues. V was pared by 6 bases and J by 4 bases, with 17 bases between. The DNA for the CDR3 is TGTGCCAGCAGTCCGAAGCTCGGAAGTTCAGATACGCAGTATTTT. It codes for CASSPKLGSSDTQYF.

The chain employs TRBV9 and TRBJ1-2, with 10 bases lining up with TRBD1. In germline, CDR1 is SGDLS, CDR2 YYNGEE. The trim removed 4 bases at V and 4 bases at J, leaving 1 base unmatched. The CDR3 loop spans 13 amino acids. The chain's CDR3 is CASSRDRGYGYTF. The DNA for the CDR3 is TGTGCCAGCAGCCGGGACAGGGGCTATGGCTACACCTTC.

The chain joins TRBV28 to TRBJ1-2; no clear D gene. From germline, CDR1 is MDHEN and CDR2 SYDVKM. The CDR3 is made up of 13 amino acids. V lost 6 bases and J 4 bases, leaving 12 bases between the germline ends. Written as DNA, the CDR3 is TGTGCCAGCAGGGGTTTAAGTCTCTATGGCTACACCTTC. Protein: CASRGLSLYGYTF.

The CDR3 loop is CASSVPVGGGQPQHF. DNA of the CDR3: TGTGCCAGCAGTGTTCCTGTAGGGGGGGGTCAGCCCCAGCATTTT. The genes are TRBV28 and TRBJ1-5; perhaps TRBD1 as D (6 bases). Looked up from germline, CDR1 is MDHEN and CDR2 is SYDVKM. The CDR3 totals 15 residues. The V and J ends lost 5 bases and 6 bases respectively, with 17 bases between them.

DNA for the CDR3: TGCGCCAGCAGCTTGGGGGGGTTCCCCGAGGAGCAGTACTTC. Its protein product is CASSLGGFPEEQYF. V is TRBV5-1 and J is TRBJ2-7, with D tentatively TRBD1 or TRBD2 (5 bases each). Germline CDR1 reads SGHRS; CDR2 reads YFSETQ. Trimming stripped 0 bases from V and 7 bases from J, with 14 bases between. This CDR3 region has 14 residues.

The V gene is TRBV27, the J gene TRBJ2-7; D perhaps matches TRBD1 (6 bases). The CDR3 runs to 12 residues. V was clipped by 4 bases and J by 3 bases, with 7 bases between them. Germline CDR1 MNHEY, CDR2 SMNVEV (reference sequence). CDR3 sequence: CASSWDNYEQYF. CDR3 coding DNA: TGTGCCAGCAGTTGGGACAACTACGAGCAGTACTTC.

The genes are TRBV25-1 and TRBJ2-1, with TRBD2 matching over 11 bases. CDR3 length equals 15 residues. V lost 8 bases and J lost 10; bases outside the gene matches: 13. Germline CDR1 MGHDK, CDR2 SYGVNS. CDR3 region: CASRGGLAGGGEQFF. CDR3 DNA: TGTGCCAGCCGAGGTGGTCTAGCGGGAGGCGGCGAGCAGTTCTTC.

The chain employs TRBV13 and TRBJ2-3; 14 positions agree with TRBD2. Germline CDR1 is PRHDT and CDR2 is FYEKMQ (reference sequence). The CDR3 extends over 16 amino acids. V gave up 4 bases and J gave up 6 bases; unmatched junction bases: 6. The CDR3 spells CASSSRLAGGSDTQYF. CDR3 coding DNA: TGTGCCAGCAGCTCCCGACTAGCGGGAGGGTCTGATACGCAGTATTTT.

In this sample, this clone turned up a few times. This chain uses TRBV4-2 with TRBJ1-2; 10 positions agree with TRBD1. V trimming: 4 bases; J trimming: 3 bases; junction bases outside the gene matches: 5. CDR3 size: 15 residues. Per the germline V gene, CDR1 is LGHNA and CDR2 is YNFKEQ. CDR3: CASSPTGTGDYGYTF. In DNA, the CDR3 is TGTGCCAGCAGCCCAACCGGGACAGGGGACTATGGCTACACCTTC.

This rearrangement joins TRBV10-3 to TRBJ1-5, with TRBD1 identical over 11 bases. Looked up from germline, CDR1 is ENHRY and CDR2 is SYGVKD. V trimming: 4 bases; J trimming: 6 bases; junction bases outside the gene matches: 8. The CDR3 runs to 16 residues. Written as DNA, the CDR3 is TGTGCCATCAGTGGGACAGGGGGCCGGGGGGGTCAGCCCCAGCATTTT. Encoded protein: CAISGTGGRGGQPQHF.

The CDR3 bases are TGTGCCAGTAGAGGGGGAGGGGCCGGGGAGCTGTTTTTT. Its translation: CASRGGGAGELFF. The chain links TRBV19 to TRBJ2-2; D might be TRBD2 (7 bases). Germline CDR1 LNHDA, CDR2 SQIVND (reference sequence). V was clipped by 6 bases and J by 6 bases, with 11 bases between them. The CDR3 spans 13 residues.

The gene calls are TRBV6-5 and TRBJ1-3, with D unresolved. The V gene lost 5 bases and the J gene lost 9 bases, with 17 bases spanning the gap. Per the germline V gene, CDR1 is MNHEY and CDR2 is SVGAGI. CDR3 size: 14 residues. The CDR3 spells CASSGTDGWGTIYF. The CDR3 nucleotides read TGTGCCAGCAGTGGAACTGACGGGTGGGGCACCATATATTTT.

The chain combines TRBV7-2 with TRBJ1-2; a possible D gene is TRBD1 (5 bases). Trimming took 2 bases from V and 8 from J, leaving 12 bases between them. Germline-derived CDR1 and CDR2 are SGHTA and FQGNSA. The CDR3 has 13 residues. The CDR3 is CASSLSLDTGYTF. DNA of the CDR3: TGTGCCAGCAGCTTAAGTCTGGACACCGGCTACACCTTC.

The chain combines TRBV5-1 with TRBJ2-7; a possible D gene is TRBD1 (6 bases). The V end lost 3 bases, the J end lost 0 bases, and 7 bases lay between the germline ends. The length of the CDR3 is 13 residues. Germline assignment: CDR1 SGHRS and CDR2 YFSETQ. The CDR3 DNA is TGCGCCAGCAGCTGGGACATCTCCTACGAGCAGTACTTC. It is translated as CASSWDISYEQYF.

The CDR3 protein is CASSEAPSVRQYF. The CDR3 DNA is TGTGCCAGCAGTGAAGCGCCTAGCGTCAGGCAGTACTTC. The chain has TRBV2 and TRBJ2-7; tentative D call: TRBD2 (6 bases). V was shortened by 0 bases and J by 9 bases, with 12 bases between the two germline ends. The CDR3 runs to 13 residues. Germline values: CDR1 SNHLY, CDR2 FYNNEI.

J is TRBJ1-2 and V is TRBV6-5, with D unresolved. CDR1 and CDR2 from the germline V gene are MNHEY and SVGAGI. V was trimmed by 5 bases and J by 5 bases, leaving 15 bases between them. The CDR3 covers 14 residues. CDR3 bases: TGTGCCAGCAGTGAAGGCGGCAGCTTTTATGGCTACACCTTC. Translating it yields CASSEGGSFYGYTF.

The CDR3 DNA is TGTGCCAGCCGCCAACAGGGGTTCTATGGCTACACCTTC. Amino acids: CASRQQGFYGYTF. V and J are TRBV6-1 and TRBJ1-2, with 7 bases identical to TRBD1. There are 13 residues in the CDR3. V lost 8 bases and J lost 4; bases outside the gene matches: 7. Germline lookup yields CDR1 MNHNS and CDR2 SASEGT.

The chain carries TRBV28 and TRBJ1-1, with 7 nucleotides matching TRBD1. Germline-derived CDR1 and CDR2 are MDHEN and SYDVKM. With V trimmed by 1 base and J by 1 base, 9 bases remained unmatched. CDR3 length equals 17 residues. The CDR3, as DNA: TGTGCCAGCAGTTTATACGGCCTTCGACAGGGGAACACTGAAGCTTTCTTT. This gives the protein CASSLYGLRQGNTEAFF.

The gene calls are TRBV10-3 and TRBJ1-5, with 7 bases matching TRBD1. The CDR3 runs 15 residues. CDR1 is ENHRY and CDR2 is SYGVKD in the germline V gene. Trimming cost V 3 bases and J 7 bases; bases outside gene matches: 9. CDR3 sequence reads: CAISDPDRALQPQHF. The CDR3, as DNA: TGTGCCATCAGTGACCCCGACAGGGCACTACAGCCCCAGCATTTT.

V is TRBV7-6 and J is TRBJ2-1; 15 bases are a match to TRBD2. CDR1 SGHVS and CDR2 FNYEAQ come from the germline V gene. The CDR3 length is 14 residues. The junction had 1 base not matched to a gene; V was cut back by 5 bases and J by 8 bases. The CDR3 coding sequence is TGTGCCAGCAGCCGGACTAGCGGGAGGGATGAGCAGTTCTTC. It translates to CASSRTSGRDEQFF.

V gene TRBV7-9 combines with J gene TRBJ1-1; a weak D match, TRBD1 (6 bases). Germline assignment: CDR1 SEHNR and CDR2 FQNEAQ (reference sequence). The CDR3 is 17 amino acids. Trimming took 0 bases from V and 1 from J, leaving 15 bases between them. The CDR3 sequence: CASSLARDTPANTEAFF. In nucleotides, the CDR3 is TGTGCCAGCAGCTTAGCCCGGGACACCCCGGCGAACACTGAAGCTTTCTTT.